This T cell receptor (beta chain) was retrieved from a study of CD8+ T cells in alopecia areata. Whole-study findings and limits: Under tofacitinib, fewer expanded CD8+ clones appeared among the top 100 scalp clones.

On this clone itself: What it recognizes is unknown.

Treatment given: oral pan-JAK inhibitor, 5-10 mg twice daily. Extraction of RNA preceded its reverse transcription into cDNA, which served as the sequencing template. TCRdb keeps only in-frame clones here, not all; method: immunoSEQ multiplex PCR. The sample has some 44,000 clones; approximately 92% are singletons. V gave up 1 base and J gave up 2 bases, with 9 bases separating them. Germline values: CDR1 MGHDK, CDR2 SYGVNS. The CDR3 loop spans 15 amino acids. The receptor's source is a human donor with alopecia areata. The chain joins TRBV25-1 to TRBJ1-5; possibly TRBD1 for D (5 bases). The sample was CD8+ T cells sorted from blood, taken at week 24, from a patient treated with tofacitinib. CDR3 bases: TGTGCCAGCAGTGAATCAGGGCTGGGCAATCAGCCCCAGCATTTT. Translated, it gives CASSESGLGNQPQHF.